Shown below are 20 T cell receptor beta chains from a single sample sequenced in a study of T cell responses to AZD1222 COVID-19 vaccine. The table came from immunoSEQ multiplex PCR; TCRdb's copy has only in-frame clones and leaves some out. The table includes tens of thousands of clones, 88% detected once. Here the sequenced sample was peripheral blood, taken on day 0 of MenACWY control vaccination. These receptors were collected from an adult in good health.

The V and J genes are TRBV9 and TRBJ1-2; the D gene is possibly TRBD1 (5 bases). Trimming left V 4 bases short and J 4 bases short, with 20 bases between. CDR3 length: 16 amino acids. Germline V gene lookup returns CDR1 SGDLS and CDR2 YYNGEE. CDR3 amino acids: CASSPRGGGGSYGYTF. In nucleotides, the CDR3 is TGTGCCAGCAGCCCCCGAGGCGGGGGAGGGAGCTATGGCTACACCTTC.

The chain uses TRBV9 and TRBJ1-5, with TRBD1 identical over 7 bases. The junction had 7 bases not matched to a gene; V was cut back by 3 bases and J by 7 bases. CDR1 is SGDLS and CDR2 is YYNGEE in the germline V gene. This CDR3 has 14 residues. For the CDR3, the DNA is TGTGCCAGCAGCGGACAGGGTTCAAACCAGCCCCAGCATTTT. This gives the protein CASSGQGSNQPQHF.

This clone appeared once. The chain links TRBV15 to TRBJ2-7, with D unclear. V was pared by 0 bases and J by 4 bases, with 7 bases between. Germline V gene lookup returns CDR1 LNHNV and CDR2 YYDKDF (reference sequence). The length of the CDR3 is 13 residues. The CDR3 loop is CATSRDIGYEQYF. CDR3 DNA: TGTGCCACCAGCAGAGATATAGGTTACGAGCAGTACTTC.

The CDR3 reads CASSYWAGSEQYF. The CDR3, as DNA: TGTGCCAGCAGTTATTGGGCGGGGTCCGAGCAGTACTTC. The genes are TRBV6-2 or TRBV6-3 and TRBJ2-7; D is possibly TRBD2 (6 bases). Germline CDR1 MNHEY, CDR2 SVGEGT. V lost 3 bases to trimming and J lost 6 bases, with 12 bases between them. The CDR3 covers 13 residues.

The chain joins TRBV5-5 to TRBJ1-5; 8 bases fit TRBD1. This CDR3 spans 16 amino acids. Germline V gene lookup returns CDR1 SGHKS and CDR2 YYEKEE (reference sequence). V shed 3 bases and J 0 bases; nucleotides not matched to a gene: 5. The CDR3 bases are TGTGCCAGCAGCTCTATGACAGGGGCTAGCAATCAGCCCCAGCATTTT. It codes for CASSSMTGASNQPQHF.

This clone was picked up a small number of times. The rearrangement links TRBV10-2 to TRBJ1-1; a possible D gene is TRBD1 (5 bases). The germline V and J ends were trimmed by 4 bases and 1 base, with 7 bases remaining between them. This CDR3 is 13 amino acids long. Germline V CDR1 and CDR2: WSHSY, SAAADI. In DNA form, the CDR3 reads TGCGCCAGCAGTGTACAGGCGAACACTGAAGCTTTCTTT. It specifies CASSVQANTEAFF.

This clone has only a few counts. This chain links TRBV19 with TRBJ1-2; unclear D gene. V gave up 11 bases and J gave up 4 bases, with 17 bases separating them. Germline CDR1 LNHDA, CDR2 SQIVND (reference sequence). The CDR3 runs 13 residues. Written as DNA, the CDR3 is TGTGCCCTTCGAGACCCGTTTGGCTATGGCTACACCTTC. Translating it yields CALRDPFGYGYTF. Complete variable domain (other parts from reference TRBV19 and TRBJ1-2): DGGITQSPKYLFRKEGQNVTLSCEQNLNHDAMYWYRQDPGQGLRLIYYSQIVNDFQKGDIAEGYSVSREKKESFPLTVTSAQKNPTAFYLCALRDPFGYGYTFGSGTRLTVV.

The CDR3 coding sequence is TGTGCCAGCAGCCTTGGGGGGGAGATCACTGAAGCTTTCTTT. It specifies CASSLGGEITEAFF. The gene calls are TRBV7-8 and TRBJ1-1, with a possible D match to TRBD1 (5 bases). This CDR3 region has 14 residues. Germline CDR1 SGHVS, CDR2 FQNEAQ. V dropped 5 bases and J dropped 4 bases, with 14 bases sitting between them.

The chain employs TRBV30 and TRBJ1-5; the match to TRBD1 covers 10 bases. Per the germline V gene, CDR1 is GTSNPN and CDR2 is SVGIG (reference sequence). CDR3 length: 15 amino acids. V was pared by 1 base and J by 7 bases, with 7 bases of the junction left unmatched. CDR3 coding DNA: TGTGCCTGGAGTGGTGGGACAGGGGCAGGACAGCCCCAGCATTTT. This codes for CAWSGGTGAGQPQHF.

A few counts support this clone. The chain couples TRBV18 to TRBJ2-7; D not certain. Germline CDR1 and CDR2: KGHSH and LQKENI. CDR3 length: 13 amino acids. Trimming removed 3 bases from V and 3 bases from J, with 9 bases in between. In DNA, the CDR3 is TGTGCCAGCTCACCGCCCAGCATCTACGAGCAGTACTTC. Encoded protein: CASSPPSIYEQYF.

The V call is TRBV9, the J call TRBJ1-4; 7 bases line up with TRBD1. Germline-derived CDR1 and CDR2 are SGDLS and YYNGEE. The CDR3 sequence is 15 residues long. V lost 4 bases and J lost 0; bases outside the gene matches: 3. The CDR3 protein is CASSPQGATNEKLFF. The CDR3 region has the DNA TGTGCCAGCAGCCCCCAGGGGGCAACTAATGAAAAACTGTTTTTT. Combining the CDR3 with reference TRBV9 and TRBJ1-4 gives the whole variable domain DSGVTQTPKHLITATGQRVTLRCSPRSGDLSVYWYQQSLDQGLQFLIQYYNGEERAKGNILERFSAQQFPDLHSELNLSSLELGDSALYFCASSPQGATNEKLFFGSGTQLSVL.

The chain combines TRBV6-2 or TRBV6-3 with TRBJ2-5, with TRBD1 matching over 9 bases. CDR3 size: 16 residues. Unmatched junction bases numbered 8, after V lost 2 bases and J lost 4 bases. Germline V CDR1 and CDR2: MNHEY, SVGEGT. The CDR3 spells CASSYQYRGRPETQYF. The CDR3 DNA is TGTGCCAGCAGTTACCAATACAGGGGGCGTCCAGAGACCCAGTACTTC.

This clone showed up just once. The J gene is TRBJ1-1, the V gene TRBV14; no reliable D call. Trimming took off 4 bases at V and 0 bases at J, with 6 bases between the two ends. CDR3 length: 13 amino acids. CDR1 SGHDN and CDR2 FVKESK come from the germline V gene. CDR3 in DNA: TGTGCCAGCAGCCCTTCACTGAACACTGAAGCTTTCTTT. It codes for CASSPSLNTEAFF.

V is TRBV11-3 and J is TRBJ2-4, with 7 bases that match TRBD1. Trimming cost V 5 bases and J 7 bases; bases outside gene matches: 11. Germline V gene lookup returns CDR1 SGHNT and CDR2 YENEEA. The CDR3 has 15 residues. CDR3 sequence reads: CASSPRAQGENIQYF. The CDR3 coding sequence is TGTGCCAGCAGCCCACGAGCCCAGGGGGAGAACATTCAGTACTTC.

The chain links TRBV18 to TRBJ1-2, with D maybe TRBD1 (6 bases). CDR1 is KGHSH and CDR2 is LQKENI in the germline V gene. V lost 4 bases to trimming and J lost 2 bases, with 26 bases between them. The CDR3 consists of 19 residues. In DNA, the CDR3 is TGTGCCAGCTCACGTGCCCAGTCGGGGGCCGGCGACTTCAACTATGGCTACACCTTC. Translation gives CASSRAQSGAGDFNYGYTF.

J is TRBJ2-7 and V is TRBV2; 7 positions agree with TRBD1. CDR3 length equals 12 residues. Germline values: CDR1 SNHLY, CDR2 FYNNEI. V trimming: 4 bases; J trimming: 3 bases; junction bases outside the gene matches: 0. Here the CDR3 reads CASSGQGYEQYF. The CDR3 coding sequence is TGTGCCAGCAGTGGACAGGGCTACGAGCAGTACTTC.

The chain joins TRBV9 to TRBJ2-7; 7 bases map to TRBD2. Per germline, CDR1 SGDLS and CDR2 YYNGEE. The CDR3 contains 15 residues. Unmatched junction bases numbered 12, after V lost 4 bases and J lost 5 bases. For the CDR3, the DNA is TGTGCCAGCAGCACAGCGGGACTACCTTTTGACGAGCAGTACTTC. This translates into CASSTAGLPFDEQYF.

This chain uses TRBV4-1 with TRBJ2-5, with D maybe TRBD1 (6 bases). CDR1 is MGHRA and CDR2 is YSYEKL in the germline V gene. There are 13 residues in the CDR3. The V and J ends lost 0 bases and 5 bases respectively, with 7 bases between them. CDR3 nucleotide sequence: TGCGCCAGCAGCCAAGATCAGGGGGAGACCCAGTACTTC. This translates into CASSQDQGETQYF.

In this sample, this clone turned up a few times. V gene TRBV4-3 combines with J gene TRBJ2-2; D may be TRBD1 (6 bases). This CDR3 spans 15 amino acids. The germline gives CDR1 LGHNA, CDR2 YSLEER. V was pared by 1 base and J by 0 bases, with 6 bases between. CDR3 sequence reads: CASSQGTANTGELFF. The CDR3 bases are TGCGCCAGCAGCCAAGGGACAGCGAACACCGGGGAGCTGTTTTTT.

The rearrangement uses TRBV2 and TRBJ2-7; TRBD2 aligns across 7 bases. The V and J ends lost 7 bases and 1 base, in that order; junction bases with no gene match: 7. This CDR3 is 14 amino acids long. Germline CDR1 and CDR2: SNHLY and FYNNEI. CDR3 sequence reads: CASTEWGGSYEQYF. CDR3 coding DNA: TGTGCCAGCACCGAATGGGGGGGATCCTACGAGCAGTACTTC.